The source of this T cell receptor beta chain is a study of T-cell reconstitution after alpha-beta-depleted transplantation in children. This clonotype was seen only a few times. Per germline, CDR1 SGDLS and CDR2 YYNGEE. The CDR3 consists of 11 residues. Trimming stripped 6 bases from V and 4 bases from J, with 4 bases between. Preparation of the TCRbeta library was carried out with unique molecular identifiers. TCRdb reprocessed the PCR reads with MiXCR, giving one entry per CDR3 protein. The sample has about 72,000 distinct CDR3 sequences, 5.5% to 7.5% seen once. The chain carries TRBV9 and TRBJ2-2; D ambiguous. The sample here was PBMCs from the stem cell graft donor, taken from the stem cell graft. The sequence derives from a human donor who donated a stem cell graft to a child with acute lymphoblastic leukemia. The CDR3: CASKSTGELFF. The CDR3 nucleotides are TGTGCCAGCAAGTCCACCGGGGAGCTGTTTTTT.